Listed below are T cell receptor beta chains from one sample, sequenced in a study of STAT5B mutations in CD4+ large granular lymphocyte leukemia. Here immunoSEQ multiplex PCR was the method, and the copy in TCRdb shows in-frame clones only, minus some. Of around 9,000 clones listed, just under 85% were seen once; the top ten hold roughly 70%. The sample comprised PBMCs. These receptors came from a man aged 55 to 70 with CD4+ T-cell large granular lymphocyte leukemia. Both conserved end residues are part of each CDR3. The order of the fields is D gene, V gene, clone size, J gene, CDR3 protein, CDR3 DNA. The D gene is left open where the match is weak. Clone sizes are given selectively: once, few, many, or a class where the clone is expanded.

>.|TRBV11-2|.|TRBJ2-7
CASSLYPTPYEQYF
TGTGCCAGCAGCTTATACCCAACACCCTACGAGCAGTACTTC
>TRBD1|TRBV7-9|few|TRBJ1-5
CASSLAGQKNQPQHF
TGTGCCAGCAGCTTAGCGGGACAGAAGAATCAGCCCCAGCATTTT
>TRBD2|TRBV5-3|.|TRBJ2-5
CARSFLGLAGGGTQETQYF
TGTGCCAGAAGCTTCCTCGGGCTAGCGGGAGGTGGGACCCAAGAGACCCAGTACTTC
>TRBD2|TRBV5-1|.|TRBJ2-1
CASSLRGRTDEQFF
TGCGCCAGCAGCTTGCGCGGGAGAACCGATGAGCAGTTCTTC
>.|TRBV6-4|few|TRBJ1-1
CASSDSMDGIEGAFF
TGTGCCAGCAGTGACTCGATGGATGGTATCGAGGGAGCTTTCTTT
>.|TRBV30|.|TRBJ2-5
CAWSWSVGTEETQYF
TGTGCCTGGAGTTGGTCAGTGGGGACGGAAGAGACCCAGTACTTC
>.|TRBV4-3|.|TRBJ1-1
CASSQSIGGTKAFF
TGCGCCAGCAGCCAATCCATCGGCGGGACCAAAGCTTTCTTT
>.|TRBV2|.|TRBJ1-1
CASRQYTEAFF
TGTGCCAGCAGACAGTACACTGAAGCTTTCTTT
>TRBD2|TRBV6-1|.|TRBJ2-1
CASNGLAGEDEQFF
TGTGCCAGCAATGGACTAGCTGGAGAGGATGAGCAGTTCTTC
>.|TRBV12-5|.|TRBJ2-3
CASARTDTQYF
TGTGCTAGTGCCCGCACAGATACGCAGTATTTT
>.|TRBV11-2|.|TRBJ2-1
CASNLLGRTSYNEQFF
TGTGCCAGCAACCTGCTGGGCAGAACCTCCTACAATGAGCAGTTCTTC
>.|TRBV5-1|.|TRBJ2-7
CASSLARSSYEQYF
TGCGCCAGCAGCCTGGCCAGGAGCTCCTACGAGCAGTACTTC
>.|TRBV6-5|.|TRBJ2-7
CASRPSGGFDEQYF
TGTGCCAGCAGACCCTCTGGAGGGTTCGACGAGCAGTACTTC
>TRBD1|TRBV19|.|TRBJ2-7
CASRPGTGVPYEQYF
TGTGCCAGTAGACCCGGGACAGGGGTGCCTTACGAGCAGTACTTC
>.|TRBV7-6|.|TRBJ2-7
CASSFVEGPYEQYF
TGTGCCAGCAGCTTCGTCGAGGGACCCTACGAGCAGTACTTC
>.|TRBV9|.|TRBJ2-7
CASSARTGPYEQYF
TGTGCCAGCAGCGCTCGTACAGGGCCCTACGAGCAGTACTTC
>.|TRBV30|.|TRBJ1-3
CAWMRGNTIYF
TGTGCCTGGATGAGAGGAAACACCATATATTTT
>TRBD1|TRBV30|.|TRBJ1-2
CAWGTGNYGYTF
TGTGCCTGGGGGACAGGGAACTATGGCTACACCTTC
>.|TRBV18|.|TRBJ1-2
CASSPDRDSGGYTF
TGTGCCAGCTCACCTGACCGAGACAGTGGAGGCTACACCTTC
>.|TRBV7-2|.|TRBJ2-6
CASSLKGLDSGANVLTF
TGTGCCAGCAGCTTGAAAGGGTTGGACTCTGGGGCCAACGTCCTGACTTTC
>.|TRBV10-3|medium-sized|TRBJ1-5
CAASWGGESNQPQHF
TGTGCCGCCTCATGGGGGGGCGAGAGCAATCAGCCCCAGCATTTT
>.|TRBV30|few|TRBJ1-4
CACQTASNEKLFF
TGTGCCTGTCAGACAGCCTCTAATGAAAAACTGTTTTTT
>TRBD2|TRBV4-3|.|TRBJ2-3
CASSQDHTGGTDTQYF
TGCGCCAGCAGCCAAGATCATACGGGAGGAACAGATACGCAGTATTTT
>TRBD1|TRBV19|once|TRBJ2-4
CASTTEGTGGNIQYF
TGTGCCAGTACCACCGAGGGGACAGGGGGGAACATTCAGTACTTC
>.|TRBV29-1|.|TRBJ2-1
CSVASVHNEQFF
TGCAGCGTTGCCTCAGTCCACAATGAGCAGTTCTTC
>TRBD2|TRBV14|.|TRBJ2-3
CASSLSGLAGSTQYF
TGTGCCAGCAGCCTGTCGGGACTAGCGGGTTCTACGCAGTATTTT
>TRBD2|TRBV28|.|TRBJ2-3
CASRKLAARTDTQYF
TGTGCCAGCAGGAAACTAGCGGCCCGCACAGATACGCAGTATTTT
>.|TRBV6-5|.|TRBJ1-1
CASILGGTEAFF
TGTGCCAGCATTTTAGGGGGCACTGAAGCTTTCTTT
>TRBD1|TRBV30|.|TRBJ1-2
CAWTSFGQGVGYTF
TGTGCCTGGACCTCTTTTGGACAGGGTGTAGGCTACACCTTC
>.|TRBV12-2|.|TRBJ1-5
CATPTRWGGNQPQHF
TGTGCAACCCCGACGCGATGGGGAGGCAATCAGCCCCAGCATTTT
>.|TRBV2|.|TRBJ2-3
CASSERGYTDTQYF
TGTGCCAGCAGTGAACGCGGTTACACAGATACGCAGTATTTT
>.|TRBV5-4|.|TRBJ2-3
CASSLDSRGPTSTDTQYF
TGTGCCAGCAGCTTGGACAGTCGGGGGCCCACTAGCACAGATACGCAGTATTTT
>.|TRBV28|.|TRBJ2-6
CASLGRPANVLTF
TGTGCCAGCCTCGGCCGACCGGCCAACGTCCTGACTTTC
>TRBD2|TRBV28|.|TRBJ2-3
CASSFISGPDTQYF
TGTGCCAGCAGTTTTATTAGCGGGCCAGATACGCAGTATTTT
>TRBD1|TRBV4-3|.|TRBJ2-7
CASSQDRDRAYEQYF
TGCGCCAGCAGCCAAGATCGTGACAGGGCCTACGAGCAGTACTTC
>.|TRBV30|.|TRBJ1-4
CAWSVLREKLFF
TGTGCCTGGAGTGTACTTCGGGAAAAACTGTTTTTT
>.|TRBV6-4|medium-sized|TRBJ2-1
CASSDKGESGEQFF
TGTGCCAGCAGTGACAAGGGGGAGTCGGGTGAGCAGTTCTTC
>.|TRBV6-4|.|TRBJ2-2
CASSLGTGAALFF
TGTGCCAGCAGTTTGGGCACCGGCGCGGCGCTGTTTTTT
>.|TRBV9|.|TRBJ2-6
CASSVARGAGANVLTF
TGTGCCAGCAGCGTAGCCAGGGGGGCTGGGGCCAACGTCCTGACTTTC
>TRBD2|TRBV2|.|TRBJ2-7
CASRRGLAKGSEQYF
TGTGCCAGCAGAAGGGGACTAGCAAAGGGCTCCGAGCAGTACTTC
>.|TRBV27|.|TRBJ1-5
CASSPGTAVEPQHF
TGTGCCAGCAGTCCGGGGACGGCCGTGGAGCCCCAGCATTTT
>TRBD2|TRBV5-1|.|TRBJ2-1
CASSLMRGTSVDEQFF
TGCGCCAGCAGCTTGATGAGGGGGACTAGCGTCGATGAGCAGTTCTTC
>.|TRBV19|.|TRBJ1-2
CASSISANSYGYTF
TGTGCCAGTAGTATTTCGGCCAACTCCTATGGCTACACCTTC
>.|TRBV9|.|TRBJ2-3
CASSVGSRTDTQYF
TGTGCCAGCAGCGTAGGGAGCCGAACAGATACGCAGTATTTT
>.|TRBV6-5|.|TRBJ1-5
CASSLTILQPQHF
TGTGCCAGCAGCCTAACCATCTTGCAGCCCCAGCATTTT
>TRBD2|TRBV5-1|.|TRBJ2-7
CASSPSTSGSTPHYEQYF
TGCGCCAGCAGCCCCTCGACTAGCGGGAGTACGCCTCACTACGAGCAGTACTTC
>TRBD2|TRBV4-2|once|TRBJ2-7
CASSQGVGLAYEQYF
TGTGCCAGCAGCCAAGGTGTGGGACTAGCCTACGAGCAGTACTTC
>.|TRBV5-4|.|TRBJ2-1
CASSSGRTGSYNEQFF
TGTGCCAGCAGCTCGGGGAGGACAGGATCCTACAATGAGCAGTTCTTC
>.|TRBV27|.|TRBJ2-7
CASSLKWSSYEQYF
TGTGCCAGCAGTTTGAAGTGGAGCTCCTACGAGCAGTACTTC
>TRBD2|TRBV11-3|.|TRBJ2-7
CASREQRDAYEQYF
TGTGCCAGCCGGGAGCAGCGGGATGCCTACGAGCAGTACTTC
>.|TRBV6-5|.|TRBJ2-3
CASSQAGGNTQYF
TGTGCCAGCAGCCAAGCGGGCGGAAATACGCAGTATTTT
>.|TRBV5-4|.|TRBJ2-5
CASSLDSVGTQYF
TGTGCCAGCAGCTTAGATAGTGTTGGGACCCAGTACTTC
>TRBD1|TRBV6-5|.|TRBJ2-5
CASSYDGQGWEPQYF
TGTGCCAGCAGTTACGATGGACAGGGCTGGGAGCCCCAGTACTTC
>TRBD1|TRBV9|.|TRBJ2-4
CASSVEGDRGGKNIQYF
TGTGCCAGCAGCGTAGAGGGGGACAGGGGGGGCAAAAACATTCAGTACTTC
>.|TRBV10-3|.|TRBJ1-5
CAISNGGQPQHF
TGTGCCATCAGTAATGGGGGTCAGCCCCAGCATTTT
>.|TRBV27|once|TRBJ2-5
CASSPLPSGETQYF
TGTGCCAGCAGTCCCCTACCCTCCGGTGAGACCCAGTACTTC
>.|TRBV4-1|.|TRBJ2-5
CASSQMGRAQETQYF
TGCGCCAGCAGCCAGATGGGGAGAGCCCAAGAGACCCAGTACTTC
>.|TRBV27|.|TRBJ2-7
CASSWDGSYEQYF
TGTGCCAGCAGTTGGGACGGCTCCTACGAGCAGTACTTC
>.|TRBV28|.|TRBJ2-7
CASSLSGQGGEQYF
TGTGCCAGCAGTTTATCGGGGCAGGGCGGCGAGCAGTACTTC